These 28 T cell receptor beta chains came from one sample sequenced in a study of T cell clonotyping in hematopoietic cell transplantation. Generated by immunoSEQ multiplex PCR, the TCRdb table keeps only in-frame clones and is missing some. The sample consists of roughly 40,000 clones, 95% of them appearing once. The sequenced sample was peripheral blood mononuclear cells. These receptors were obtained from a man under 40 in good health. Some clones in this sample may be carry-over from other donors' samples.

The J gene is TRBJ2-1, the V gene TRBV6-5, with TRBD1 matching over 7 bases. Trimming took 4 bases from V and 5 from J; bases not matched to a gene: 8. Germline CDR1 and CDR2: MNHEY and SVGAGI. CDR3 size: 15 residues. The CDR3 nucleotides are TGTGCCAGCAGTTTACAGGGGCCGGGTGACAATGAGCAGTTCTTC. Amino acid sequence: CASSLQGPGDNEQFF.

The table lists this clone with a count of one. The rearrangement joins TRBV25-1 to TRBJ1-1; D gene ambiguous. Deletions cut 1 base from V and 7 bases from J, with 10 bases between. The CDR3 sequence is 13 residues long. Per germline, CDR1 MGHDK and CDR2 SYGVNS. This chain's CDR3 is CASSESGDLEAFF. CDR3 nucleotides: TGTGCCAGCAGTGAATCCGGGGATCTTGAAGCTTTCTTT.

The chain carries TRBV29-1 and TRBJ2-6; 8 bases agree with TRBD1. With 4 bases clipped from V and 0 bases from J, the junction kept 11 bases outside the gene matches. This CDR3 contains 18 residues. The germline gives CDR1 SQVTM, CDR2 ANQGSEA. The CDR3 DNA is TGCAGCGTTGTTCAGTCGGGACAGGTACACTCTGGGGCCAACGTCCTGACTTTC. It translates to CSVVQSGQVHSGANVLTF.

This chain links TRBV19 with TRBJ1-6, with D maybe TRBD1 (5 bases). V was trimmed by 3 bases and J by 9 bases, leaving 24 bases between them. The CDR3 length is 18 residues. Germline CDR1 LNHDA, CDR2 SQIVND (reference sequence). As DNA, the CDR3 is TGTGCCAGTAGTATCTTAATTCTGACAGCATCATCGGGTTCACCCCTCCACTTT. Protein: CASSILILTASSGSPLHF.

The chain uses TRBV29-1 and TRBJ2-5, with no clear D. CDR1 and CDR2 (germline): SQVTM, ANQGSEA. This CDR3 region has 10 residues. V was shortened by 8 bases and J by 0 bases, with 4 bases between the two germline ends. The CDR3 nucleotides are TGCAGCACGTACCAAGAGACCCAGTACTTC. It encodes CSTYQETQYF.

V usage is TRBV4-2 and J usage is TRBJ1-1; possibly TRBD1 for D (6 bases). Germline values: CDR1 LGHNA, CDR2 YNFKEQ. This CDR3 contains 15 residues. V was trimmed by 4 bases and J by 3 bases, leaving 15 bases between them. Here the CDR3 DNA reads TGTGCCAGCAGCCGAAAGGGGGGGGAGGACACTGAAGCTTTCTTT. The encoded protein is CASSRKGGEDTEAFF.

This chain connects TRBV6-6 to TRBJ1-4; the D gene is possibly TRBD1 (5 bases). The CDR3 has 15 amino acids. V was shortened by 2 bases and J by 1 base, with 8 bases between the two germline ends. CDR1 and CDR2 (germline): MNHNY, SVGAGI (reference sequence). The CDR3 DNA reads TGTGCCAGCAGTTACGCGGGGGGAACTAATGAAAAACTGTTTTTT. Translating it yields CASSYAGGTNEKLFF.

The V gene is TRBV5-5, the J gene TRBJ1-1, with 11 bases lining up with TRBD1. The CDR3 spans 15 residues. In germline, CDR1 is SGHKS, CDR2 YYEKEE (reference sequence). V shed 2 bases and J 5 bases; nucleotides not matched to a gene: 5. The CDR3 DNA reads TGTGCCAGCAGCTTTACGGGACAGGGGGAAACTGAAGCTTTCTTT. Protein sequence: CASSFTGQGETEAFF.

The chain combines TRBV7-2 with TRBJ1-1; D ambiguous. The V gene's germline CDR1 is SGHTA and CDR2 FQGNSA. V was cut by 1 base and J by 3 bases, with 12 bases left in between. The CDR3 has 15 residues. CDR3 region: CASSLVIGQYTEAFF. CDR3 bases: TGTGCCAGCAGCTTAGTTATTGGGCAATACACTGAAGCTTTCTTT.

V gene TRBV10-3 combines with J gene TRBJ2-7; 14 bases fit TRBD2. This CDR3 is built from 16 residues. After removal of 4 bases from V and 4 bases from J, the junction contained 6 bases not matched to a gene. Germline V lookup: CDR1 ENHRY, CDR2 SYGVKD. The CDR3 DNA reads TGTGCCATCAGTGGGGGACTAGCGGGAGAAGGGTACGAGCAGTACTTC. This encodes CAISGGLAGEGYEQYF.

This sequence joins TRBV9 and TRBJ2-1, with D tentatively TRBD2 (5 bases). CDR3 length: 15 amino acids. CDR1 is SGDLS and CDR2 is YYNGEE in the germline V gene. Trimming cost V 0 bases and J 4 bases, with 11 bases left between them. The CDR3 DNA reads TGTGCCAGCAGCGTAGGTTTACTAGTATACAATGAGCAGTTCTTC. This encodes CASSVGLLVYNEQFF. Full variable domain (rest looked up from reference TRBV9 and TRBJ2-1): DSGVTQTPKHLITATGQRVTLRCSPRSGDLSVYWYQQSLDQGLQFLIQYYNGEERAKGNILERFSAQQFPDLHSELNLSSLELGDSALYFCASSVGLLVYNEQFFGPGTRLTVL.

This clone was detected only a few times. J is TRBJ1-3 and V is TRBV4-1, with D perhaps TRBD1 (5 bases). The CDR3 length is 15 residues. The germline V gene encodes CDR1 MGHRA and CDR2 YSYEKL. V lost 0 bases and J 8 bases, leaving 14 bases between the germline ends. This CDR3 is CASSQEAQGGYTIYF. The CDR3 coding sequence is TGCGCCAGCAGCCAAGAAGCCCAGGGCGGTTACACCATATATTTT.

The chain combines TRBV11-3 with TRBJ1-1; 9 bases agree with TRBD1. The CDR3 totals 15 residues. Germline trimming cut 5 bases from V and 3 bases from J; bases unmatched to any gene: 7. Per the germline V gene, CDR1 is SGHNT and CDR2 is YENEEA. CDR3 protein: CASSPRDRDHTEAFF. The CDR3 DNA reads TGTGCCAGCAGCCCCCGGGACAGGGATCACACTGAAGCTTTCTTT.

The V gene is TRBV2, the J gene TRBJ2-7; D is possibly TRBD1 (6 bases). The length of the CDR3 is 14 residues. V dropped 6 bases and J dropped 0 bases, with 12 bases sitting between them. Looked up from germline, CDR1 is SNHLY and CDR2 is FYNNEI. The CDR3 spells CASRRQEASYEQYF. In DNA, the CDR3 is TGTGCCAGCAGGAGACAGGAGGCCTCCTACGAGCAGTACTTC. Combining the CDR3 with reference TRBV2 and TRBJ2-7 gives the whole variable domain EPEVTQTPSHQVTQMGQEVILRCVPISNHLYFYWYRQILGQKVEFLVSFYNNEISEKSEIFDDQFSVERPDGSNFTLKIRSTKLEDSAMYFCASRRQEASYEQYFGPGTRLTVT.

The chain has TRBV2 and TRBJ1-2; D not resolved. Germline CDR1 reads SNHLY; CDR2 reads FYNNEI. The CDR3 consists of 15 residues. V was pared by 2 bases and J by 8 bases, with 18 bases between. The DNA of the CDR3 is TGTGCCAGCAGTGAAACGTTGGGGATACAGTTGGGCTACACCTTC. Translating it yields CASSETLGIQLGYTF.

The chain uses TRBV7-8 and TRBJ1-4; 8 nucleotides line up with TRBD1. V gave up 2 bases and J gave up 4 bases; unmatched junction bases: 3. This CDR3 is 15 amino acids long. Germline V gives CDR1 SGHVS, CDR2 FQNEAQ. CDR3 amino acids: CASSLRQGLNEKLFF. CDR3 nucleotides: TGTGCCAGCAGCTTACGACAGGGGCTTAATGAAAAACTGTTTTTT.

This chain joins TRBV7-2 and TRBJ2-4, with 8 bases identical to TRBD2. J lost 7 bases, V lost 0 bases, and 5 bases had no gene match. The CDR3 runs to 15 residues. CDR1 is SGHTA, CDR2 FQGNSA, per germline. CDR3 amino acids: CASSLAGGGTNIQYF. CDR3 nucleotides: TGTGCCAGCAGCTTAGCGGGCGGGGGGACCAACATTCAGTACTTC.

The CDR3 bases are TGTGCCAGCAGCCAAGATCATCAAGGGGACTATGGCTACACCTTC. This translates into CASSQDHQGDYGYTF. The V call is TRBV14, the J call TRBJ1-2; tentative D call: TRBD1 (5 bases). This CDR3 is built from 15 residues. V lost 0 bases to trimming and J lost 3 bases, with 11 bases between them. Germline V gives CDR1 SGHDN, CDR2 FVKESK.

The CDR3, as DNA: TGTGCCAGCAGTTTAAGAAGACGGAACACCGGGGAGCTGTTTTTT. Its protein product is CASSLRRRNTGELFF. J is TRBJ2-2 and V is TRBV28; D is uncertain. V was cut by 2 bases and J by 1 base, with 8 bases left in between. The germline V gene has CDR1 MDHEN and CDR2 SYDVKM. The CDR3 covers 15 residues.

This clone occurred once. The CDR3 sequence: CASSKTSGDTDTQYF. The CDR3 nucleotides are TGTGCCAGCAGCAAGACTAGCGGGGACACAGATACGCAGTATTTT. This chain connects TRBV5-4 to TRBJ2-3, with 11 bases lining up with TRBD2. V lost 4 bases and J lost 2; bases outside the gene matches: 3. The germline gives CDR1 SGHNT, CDR2 YYREEE (reference sequence). This CDR3 region has 15 residues.

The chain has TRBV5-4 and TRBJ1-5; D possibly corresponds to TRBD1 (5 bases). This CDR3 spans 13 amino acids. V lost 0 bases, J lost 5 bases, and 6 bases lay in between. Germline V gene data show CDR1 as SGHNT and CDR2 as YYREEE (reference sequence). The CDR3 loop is CASSLAGDQPQHF. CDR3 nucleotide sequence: TGTGCCAGCAGCTTGGCGGGGGATCAGCCCCAGCATTTT.

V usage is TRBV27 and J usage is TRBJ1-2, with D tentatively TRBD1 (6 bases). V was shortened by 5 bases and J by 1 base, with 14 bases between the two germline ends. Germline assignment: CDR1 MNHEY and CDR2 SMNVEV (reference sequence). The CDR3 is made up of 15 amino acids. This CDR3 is CASSPYRDNNYGYTF. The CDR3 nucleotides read TGTGCCAGCAGTCCATACAGGGACAATAACTATGGCTACACCTTC.

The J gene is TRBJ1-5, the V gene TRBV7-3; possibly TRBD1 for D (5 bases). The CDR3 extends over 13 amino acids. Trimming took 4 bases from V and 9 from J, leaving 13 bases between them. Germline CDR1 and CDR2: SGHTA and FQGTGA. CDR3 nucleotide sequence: TGTGCCAGCAGCTCGGATCCGGGGGGGCCCCAGCATTTT. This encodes CASSSDPGGPQHF.

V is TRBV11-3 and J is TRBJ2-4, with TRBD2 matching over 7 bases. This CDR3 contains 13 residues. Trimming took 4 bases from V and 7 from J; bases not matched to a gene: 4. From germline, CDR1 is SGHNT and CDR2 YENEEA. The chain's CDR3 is CASSSGGRNIQYF. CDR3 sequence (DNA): TGTGCCAGCAGCTCCGGGGGGAGGAACATTCAGTACTTC.

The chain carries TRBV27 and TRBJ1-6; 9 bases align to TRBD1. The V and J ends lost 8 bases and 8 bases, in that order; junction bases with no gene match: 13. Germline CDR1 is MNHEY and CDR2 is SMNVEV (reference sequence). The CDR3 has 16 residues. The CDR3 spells CASGPAGQGFYSPLHF. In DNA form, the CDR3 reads TGTGCCAGCGGACCTGCGGGACAGGGTTTCTATTCACCCCTCCACTTT.

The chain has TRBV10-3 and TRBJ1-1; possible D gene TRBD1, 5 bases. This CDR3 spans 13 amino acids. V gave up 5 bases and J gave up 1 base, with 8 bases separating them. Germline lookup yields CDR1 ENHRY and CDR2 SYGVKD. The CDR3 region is CAISNTGNTEAFF. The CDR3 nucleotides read TGTGCCATCAGTAATACAGGGAACACTGAAGCTTTCTTT.

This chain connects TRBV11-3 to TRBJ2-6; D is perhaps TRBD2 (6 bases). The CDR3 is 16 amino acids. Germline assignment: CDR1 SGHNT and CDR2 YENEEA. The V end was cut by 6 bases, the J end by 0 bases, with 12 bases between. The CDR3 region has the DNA TGTGCCAGCAGTCAAGGCGGGACCTCTGGGGCCAACGTCCTGACTTTC. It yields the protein CASSQGGTSGANVLTF.

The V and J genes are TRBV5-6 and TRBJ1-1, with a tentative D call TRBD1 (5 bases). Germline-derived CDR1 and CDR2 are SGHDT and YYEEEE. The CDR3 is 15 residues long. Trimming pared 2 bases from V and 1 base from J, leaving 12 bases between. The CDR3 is CASSFRNTGNTEAFF. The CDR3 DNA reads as TGTGCCAGCAGCTTTAGGAACACAGGGAACACTGAAGCTTTCTTT.